This T cell receptor (beta chain) came from a study of regulatory T cells in long-lasting Graves disease (dated by TCRdb to 2020 to 2022). Study-wide context: Newly diagnosed Graves' disease patients had taken antithyroid drugs for less than 3 months. Persistent Graves' disease patients were compared with newly diagnosed Graves' disease patients by peripheral blood TCR sequencing and RNA sequencing. The study was conducted in China and was registered as a clinical trial. A total of 35 or so samples were covered by TCR sequencing, comprising some 13 persistent and around 20 newly diagnosed Graves' disease patients.

The library relied on multiplex PCR. TCRdb names Illumina HiSeq 4000 as the instrument used. To build TCR beta libraries, CDR3 regions were amplified by Arm-PCR using iRepertoire HTBI primers. Gel purification was performed on PCR products prior to sequencing. From the authors' description of their analysis: Gene usage analysis of CDR3 amino acid clonotypes used the approximately 62 TRBV and more than 13 TRBJ segments found across samples. COPE and FqMerger were used to merge the filtered high-quality paired reads into contigs. BLAST was used to align contigs to IMGT TRBV, TRBD and TRBJ reference genes, and CDR3 was defined according to IMGT. Highly expanded clones were defined as clonotypes with a frequency above 0.1%. Repertoire diversity was measured by Shannon entropy, and V-J evenness by the Gini coefficient. A clonotype found in more than one individual was treated as public. Using fastp at Q25 and MiXCR, TCRdb reprocessed the public reads and kept productive beta chains. Under each unique CDR3 protein, matching rows form one entry showing the most common genes and DNA. The V and J calls and clone size come from TCRdb's table, not from the authors' own analysis. The sample data list 500,000 or so distinct CDR3 sequences, and roughly a sixth of these were observed just once. The ten largest make up around 25% of the sample.

Here is what the overall study found, with its caveats: Patients with persistent disease shared more public clonotypes (around 3,000) than newly diagnosed patients did (about 970). The study examined only peripheral blood because the primary lesion, thyroid tissue, could not be accessed. The authors noted that the small sample size was a limitation that may lower accuracy. TRBV28, TRBJ1-2 and TRBJ2-5 were preferentially used in persistent disease, while TRBV20-1 and TRBJ2-1 were favored in newly diagnosed disease. Persistent Graves' disease patients showed lower TCR Shannon entropy and fewer highly expanded clones than newly diagnosed patients, suggesting clonal expansion. Only the TCR beta chain was sequenced and analyzed.

The time point label, as the study defines it: newly diagnosed GD, antithyroid drugs for less than 3 months. For both TCR sequencing and RNA sequencing, RNA was extracted from PBMCs in TRIzol. The diagnosis of Graves' disease followed American Thyroid Association guidelines. Patients for the study were recruited at an endocrinology department in Xi'an, China. From each patient, 7.5 to 9.5 milliliters of peripheral blood was collected into an EDTA anticoagulant tube. Ficoll Paque Plus density gradient separation was used to isolate PBMCs, and no additional T cell sorting was done. An Agilent 2100 Bioanalyzer and agarose gel were used to check RNA quality, while a NanoDrop 2000 measured RNA concentration. Turning to this clonotype: It lacks a known antigen. No much larger clonotype is one base removed from it; base qualities were not supplied.

The germline V and J ends show losses of 6 bases and 8 bases respectively, and no gene match explains 7 bases of the junction. Spanning cysteine to phenylalanine, the CDR3 consists of 13 amino acids. Only the CDR3 DNA is retained, 39 bases long and in frame from the first base. The same specimen was also included in a second study, on T cells in Graves' hyperthyroidism and ophthalmopathy. As the second paper documents: Stable Graves' hyperthyroidism was defined as no progression to ophthalmopathy during 18 months of follow-up. Hyperthyroidism patients were newly diagnosed, with disease duration under 2 months, and aged 18 to 65 years. Exclusion was applied to patients with uncontrolled infections, other autoimmune diseases, pregnancy or lactation. Diagnoses were based on clinical symptoms, serum thyroxine and TRAb, thyroid ultrasound and orbital computed tomography. A first-round RT-PCR of the TCR CDR3 used the HTBI primer set with the Qiagen OneStep RT-PCR kit. Most expanded thyroid clonotypes (frequency above 0.001) were also detected in blood, a finding suggesting that blood repertoires may reflect thyroid immune responses. In cross-validation, a model built on a 13 V-J signature told ophthalmopathy apart from stable hyperthyroidism with over 85% sensitivity and roughly 83% specificity, and in testing the same model reached 80%/75%. In validation, the model predicted progression to ophthalmopathy a median of roughly six months before onset, with over 55% sensitivity and 72.22% specificity. To identify TCR V-J signatures that set the groups apart, the researchers used a discovery cohort of 90 to 100 patients, made up of 40 to 45 with Graves' ophthalmopathy and about 60 with stable Graves' hyperthyroidism. An independent validation cohort of 18 to 20 hyperthyroidism patients and over 15 patients who later progressed to ophthalmopathy tested prospective prediction of ophthalmopathy. The 100 discovery patients were randomly divided into training and test sets at a 7:3 ratio. Thyroid tissue and blood T-cell repertoires from six Graves' hyperthyroidism patients were also compared in the study. Once sampling was done, hyperthyroidism patients were given methimazole at a starting dose of 30 mg daily, whereas ophthalmopathy patients were given high-dose intravenous methylprednisolone. A second multiplex PCR round built the libraries, followed by size selection and purification. The libraries were sequenced on an Illumina HiSeq2000 using paired-end 100 bp reads. SOAPnuke was used to process the raw data, throwing out any read that contained adapters or uncalled bases, had a mean Phred below 15, or lacked an exact constant-primer or identifier match. High-quality paired reads were merged using COPE v1.2.5, and each unique nucleotide sequence was defined as a clonotype. Clonotypes were aligned to IMGT TRBV, TRBD and TRBJ reference segments using MiTCR v1.1. Analysis was restricted to V-J combinations with a frequency above 0.0001, which covered roughly 99% of repertoires. The TCS score was defined as F50 (clonal expansion) divided by E x V (chaos), with BLOSUM62-based TCRdist calculated between CDR3 peptides within each V-J. Welch's t-statistics and random forest reduced roughly 530 V-J features to 13, which were used in a naive Bayes classifier (R e1071). No statistical method was used to set the sample size in advance, and investigators knew the group allocation. According to the paper, TCR Vbeta CDR3 sequencing was carried out on over 130 peripheral blood samples, which came from fewer than 50 ophthalmopathy, around 75 hyperthyroidism and roughly 17 progressor patients.

This sequence originates from a woman aged 35-65 years with Graves disease. Donor details come from another sample of the same person, matched by shared clones. This sequence uses TRBV12-3 or TRBV12-4 and TRBJ1-5, with 7 bases aligning to TRBD1. Sequenced material: peripheral blood mononuclear cells (PBMCs), taken at new diagnosis, from a patient treated with antithyroid drugs. The CDR3 region reads CASRNRGSKPQHF. The nucleotide sequence is TGTGCCAGCAGGAACAGGGGCTCGAAGCCCCAGCATTTT.